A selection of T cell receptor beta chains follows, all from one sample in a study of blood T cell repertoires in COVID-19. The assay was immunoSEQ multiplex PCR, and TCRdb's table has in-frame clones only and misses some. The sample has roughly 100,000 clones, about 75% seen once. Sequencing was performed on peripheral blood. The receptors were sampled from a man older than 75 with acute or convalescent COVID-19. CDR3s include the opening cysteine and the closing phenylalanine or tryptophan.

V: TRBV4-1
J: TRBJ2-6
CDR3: CASSQAVPSSGANVLTF

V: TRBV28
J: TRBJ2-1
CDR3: CASSLPLAEQFF

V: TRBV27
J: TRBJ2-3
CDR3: CANKLDRGPLSDTQYF

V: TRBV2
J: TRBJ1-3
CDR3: CASGGQPSSGNTIYF

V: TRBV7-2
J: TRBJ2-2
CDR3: CASSFRSGANTGELFF

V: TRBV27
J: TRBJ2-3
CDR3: CASSLFSGSYTQYF

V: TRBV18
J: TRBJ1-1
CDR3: CASSSGTGGGTEAFF

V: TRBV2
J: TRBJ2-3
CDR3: CASQTWDRGTDTQYF

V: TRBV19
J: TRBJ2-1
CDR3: CASSSSGLPVGNEQFF

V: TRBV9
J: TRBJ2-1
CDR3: CASSAGGGASGRGSSYNEQFF

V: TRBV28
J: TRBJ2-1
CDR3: CASSLPLAGGPGEQFF

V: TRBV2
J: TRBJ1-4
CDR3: CATRQGARNEKLFF

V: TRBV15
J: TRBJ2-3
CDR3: CATSAKSGRTTDTQYF

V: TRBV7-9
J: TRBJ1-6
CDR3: CASSTLGTGDSPLHF

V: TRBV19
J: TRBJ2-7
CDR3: CASSLKRESSYEQYF

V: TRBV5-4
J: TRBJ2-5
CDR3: CASSRSRGARTQYF

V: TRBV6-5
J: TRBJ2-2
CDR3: CASSPSSPGGELFF

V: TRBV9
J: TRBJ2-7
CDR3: CASSVEPGGPYEQYF

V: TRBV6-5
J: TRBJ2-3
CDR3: CASRTGGEGDTQYF

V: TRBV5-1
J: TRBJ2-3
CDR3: CASSFQGGDTQYF

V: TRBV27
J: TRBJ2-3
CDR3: CASSLSEGRLGLYF

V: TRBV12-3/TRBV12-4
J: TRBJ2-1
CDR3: CASSSVRNEQFF

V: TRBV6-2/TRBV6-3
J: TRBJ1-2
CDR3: CASSYRGFGYTF

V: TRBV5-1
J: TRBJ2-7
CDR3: CASSLGSSYEQYF

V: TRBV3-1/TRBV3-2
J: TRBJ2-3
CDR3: CASSPMTAGGTDTQYF

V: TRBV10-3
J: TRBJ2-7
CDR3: CATTKGEPIYEQYF

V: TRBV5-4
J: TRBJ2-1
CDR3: CASSLPELAENEQFF

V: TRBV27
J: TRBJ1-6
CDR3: CASSLFPGGRSPLHF

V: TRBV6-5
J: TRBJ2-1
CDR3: CASSPTGYPHNEQFF

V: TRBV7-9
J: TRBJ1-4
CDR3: CASSYRQGNNEKLFF

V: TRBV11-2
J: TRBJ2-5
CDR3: CASSRPGQGKETQYF

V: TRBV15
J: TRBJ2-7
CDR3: CATSPQAGSYEQYF

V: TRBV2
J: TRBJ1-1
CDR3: CASKSTGTVAEAFF

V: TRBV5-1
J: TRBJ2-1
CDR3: CASSLAGTLYNEQFF

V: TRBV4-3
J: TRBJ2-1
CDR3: CASSQDPPGGYNEQFF

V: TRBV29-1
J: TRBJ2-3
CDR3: CSVDRFGTSGQRGDTQYF

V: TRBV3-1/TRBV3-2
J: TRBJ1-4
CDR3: CASSQEGQSKGKLFF

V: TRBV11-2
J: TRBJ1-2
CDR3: CASSFNGQGYGYTF

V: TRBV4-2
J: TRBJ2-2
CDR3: CASSQGALTWSGVNTGELFF

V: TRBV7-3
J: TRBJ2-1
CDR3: CASSPWQGANEQFF

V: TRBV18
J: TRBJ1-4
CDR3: CASSVRDSNEKLFF

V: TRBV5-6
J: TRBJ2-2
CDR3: CASSLSAGELFF

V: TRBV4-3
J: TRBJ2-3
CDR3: CASSRGASGIGTDTQYF

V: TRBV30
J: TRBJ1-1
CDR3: CAWSHGDRNTEAFF

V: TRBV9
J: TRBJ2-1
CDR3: CASSVAWGTSTLNEQFF

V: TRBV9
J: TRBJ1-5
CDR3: CASSATGQSNQPQHF